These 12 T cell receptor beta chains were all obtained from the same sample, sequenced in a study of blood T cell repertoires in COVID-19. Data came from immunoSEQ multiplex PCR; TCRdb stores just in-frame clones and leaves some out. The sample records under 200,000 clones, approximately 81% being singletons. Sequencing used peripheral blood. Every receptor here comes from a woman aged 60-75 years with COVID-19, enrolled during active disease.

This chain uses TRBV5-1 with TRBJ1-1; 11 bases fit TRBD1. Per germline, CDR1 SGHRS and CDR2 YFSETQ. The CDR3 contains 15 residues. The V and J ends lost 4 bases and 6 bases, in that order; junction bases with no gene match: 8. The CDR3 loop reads CASSGNGQGAAEAFF. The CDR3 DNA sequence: TGCGCCAGCAGCGGGAACGGACAGGGGGCCGCTGAAGCTTTCTTT.

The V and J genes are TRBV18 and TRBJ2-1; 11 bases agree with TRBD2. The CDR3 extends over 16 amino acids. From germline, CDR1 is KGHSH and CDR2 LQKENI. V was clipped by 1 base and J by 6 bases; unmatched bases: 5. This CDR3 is CASSPQLAGVSNEQFF. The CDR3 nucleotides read TGTGCCAGCTCACCACAACTAGCGGGAGTTAGCAATGAGCAGTTCTTC.

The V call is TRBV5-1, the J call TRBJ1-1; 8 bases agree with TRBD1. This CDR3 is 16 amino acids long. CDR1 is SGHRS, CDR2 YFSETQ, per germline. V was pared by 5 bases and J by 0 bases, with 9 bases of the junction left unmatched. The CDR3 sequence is CASSSGTGGMNTEAFF. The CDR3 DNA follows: TGCGCCAGCAGTTCCGGGACAGGTGGAATGAACACTGAAGCTTTCTTT.

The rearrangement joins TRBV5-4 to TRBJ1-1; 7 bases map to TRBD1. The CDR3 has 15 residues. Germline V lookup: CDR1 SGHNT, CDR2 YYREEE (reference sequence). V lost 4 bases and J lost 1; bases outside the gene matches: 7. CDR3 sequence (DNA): TGTGCCAGCAGCGGGCCCCGACAGGGGAACACTGAAGCTTTCTTT. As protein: CASSGPRQGNTEAFF. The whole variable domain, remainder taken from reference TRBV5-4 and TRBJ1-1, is ETGVTQSPTHLIKTRGQQVTLRCSSQSGHNTVSWYQQALGQGPQFIFQYYREEENGRGNFPPRFSGLQFPNYSSELNVNALELDDSALYLCASSGPRQGNTEAFFGQGTRLTVV.

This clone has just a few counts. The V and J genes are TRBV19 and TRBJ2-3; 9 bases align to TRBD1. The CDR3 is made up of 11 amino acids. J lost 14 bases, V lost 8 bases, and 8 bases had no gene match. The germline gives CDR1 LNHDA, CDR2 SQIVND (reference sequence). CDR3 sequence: CASADRGLLYF. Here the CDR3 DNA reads TGTGCCAGTGCCGACAGGGGGTTATTGTATTTT.

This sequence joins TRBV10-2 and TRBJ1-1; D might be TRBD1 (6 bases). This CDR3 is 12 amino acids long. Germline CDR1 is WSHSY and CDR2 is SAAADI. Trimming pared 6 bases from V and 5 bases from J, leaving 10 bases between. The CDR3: CASSRGVTEAFF. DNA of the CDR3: TGCGCCAGCAGCAGGGGAGTTACTGAAGCTTTCTTT.

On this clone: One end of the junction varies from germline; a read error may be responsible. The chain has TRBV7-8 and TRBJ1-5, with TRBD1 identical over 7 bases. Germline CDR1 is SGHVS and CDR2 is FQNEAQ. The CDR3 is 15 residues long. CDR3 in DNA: TGTGTCAGCAGCCCCTGGACAGGTAGCAATCAGCCCCAGCATTTT. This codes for CVSSPWTGSNQPQHF.

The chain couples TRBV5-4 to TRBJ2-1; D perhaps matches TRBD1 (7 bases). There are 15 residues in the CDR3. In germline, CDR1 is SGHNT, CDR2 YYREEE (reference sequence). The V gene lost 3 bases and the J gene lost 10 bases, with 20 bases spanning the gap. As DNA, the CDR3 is TGTGCCAGCAGCTCACGAGGACTCCAGGGGGGAGAGCAGTTCTTC. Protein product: CASSSRGLQGGEQFF.

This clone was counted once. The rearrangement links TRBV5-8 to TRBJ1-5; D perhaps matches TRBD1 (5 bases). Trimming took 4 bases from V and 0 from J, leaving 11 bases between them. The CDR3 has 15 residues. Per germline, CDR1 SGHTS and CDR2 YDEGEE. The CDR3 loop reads CASSPQGYSNQPQHF. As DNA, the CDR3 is TGTGCCAGCAGCCCTCAGGGTTATAGCAATCAGCCCCAGCATTTT.

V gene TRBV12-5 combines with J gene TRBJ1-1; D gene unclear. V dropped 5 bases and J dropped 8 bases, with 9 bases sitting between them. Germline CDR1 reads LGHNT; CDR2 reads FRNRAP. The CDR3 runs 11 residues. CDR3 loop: CASGKMTEAFF. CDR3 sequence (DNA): TGTGCTAGTGGTAAAATGACAGAAGCTTTCTTT.

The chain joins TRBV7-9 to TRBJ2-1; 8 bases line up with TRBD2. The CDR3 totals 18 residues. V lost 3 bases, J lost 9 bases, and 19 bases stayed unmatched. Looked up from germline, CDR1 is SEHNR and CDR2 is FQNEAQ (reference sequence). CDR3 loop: CASSFSQFRAGVLSEQFF. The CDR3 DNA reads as TGTGCCAGCAGCTTTTCCCAATTTCGAGCGGGAGTCTTAAGTGAGCAGTTCTTC.

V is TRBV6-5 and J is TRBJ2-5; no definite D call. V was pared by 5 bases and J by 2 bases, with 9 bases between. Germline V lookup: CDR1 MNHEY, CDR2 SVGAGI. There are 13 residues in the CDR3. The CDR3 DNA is TGTGCCAGCAGTCCAGACTGGCAAGAGACCCAGTACTTC. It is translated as CASSPDWQETQYF.